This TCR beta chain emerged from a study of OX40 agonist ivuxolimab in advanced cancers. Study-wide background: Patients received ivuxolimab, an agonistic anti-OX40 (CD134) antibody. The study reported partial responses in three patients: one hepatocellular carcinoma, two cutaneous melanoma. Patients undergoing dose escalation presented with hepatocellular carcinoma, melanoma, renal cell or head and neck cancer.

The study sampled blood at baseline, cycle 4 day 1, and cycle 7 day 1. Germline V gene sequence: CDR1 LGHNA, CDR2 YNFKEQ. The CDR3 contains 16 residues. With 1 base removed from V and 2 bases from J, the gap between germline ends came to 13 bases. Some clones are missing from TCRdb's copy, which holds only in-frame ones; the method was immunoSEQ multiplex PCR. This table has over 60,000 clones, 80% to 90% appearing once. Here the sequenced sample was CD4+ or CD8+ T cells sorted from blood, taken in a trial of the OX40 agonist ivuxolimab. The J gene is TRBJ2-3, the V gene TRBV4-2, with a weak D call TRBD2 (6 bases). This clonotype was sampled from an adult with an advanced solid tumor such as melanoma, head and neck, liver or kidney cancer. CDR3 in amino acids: CASSQGGGANTDTQYF. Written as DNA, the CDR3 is TGTGCCAGCAGCCAAGGAGGCGGGGCTAACACAGATACGCAGTATTTT.